Following are 27 T cell receptor beta chains from one sample sequenced in a study of molecular identifiers for immune sequencing clone quantification. TCRdb re-analysed the PCR reads in MiXCR, keeping a single row per CDR3 protein. The sample holds around 470,000 distinct CDR3 sequences; roughly 26% are singletons and the top ten take under 0.8%. The specimen was naive CD8+ T cells from blood, with Jurkat cell RNA spiked in. Documented subset: FACS-sorted CD8+CD4-CCR7+CD45RA+ naive T cells. The receptors shown here come from a human donor in good health. Some libraries in this study had Jurkat cell RNA spiked in.

The rearrangement links TRBV9 to TRBJ2-1; TRBD2 is a possible D gene (5 bases). The germline CDR1 and CDR2 sequences are SGDLS and YYNGEE. Trimming cost V 2 bases and J 0 bases, with 12 bases left between them. The length of the CDR3 is 16 residues. As DNA, the CDR3 is TGTGCCAGCAGCGTGGACGGGATCGGCTCCTACAATGAGCAGTTCTTC. Translation gives CASSVDGIGSYNEQFF.

The J gene is TRBJ1-2, the V gene TRBV13; D uncertain. CDR1 is PRHDT, CDR2 FYEKMQ, per germline (reference sequence). The CDR3 extends over 13 amino acids. V was cut by 0 bases and J by 8 bases, with 10 bases left in between. The CDR3 protein is CASSLGGLGGYTF. CDR3 DNA: TGTGCCAGCAGCTTAGGGGGATTAGGGGGCTACACCTTC.

This clonotype was picked up many times. The J gene is TRBJ2-1, the V gene TRBV5-1; 8 nucleotides agree with TRBD2. Per the germline V gene, CDR1 is SGHRS and CDR2 is YFSETQ. The CDR3 covers 13 residues. V trimming: 4 bases; J trimming: 4 bases; junction bases outside the gene matches: 1. The DNA of the CDR3 is TGCGCCAGCAGCAGCGGGAGTTACAATGAGCAGTTCTTC. As protein: CASSSGSYNEQFF.

The chain recombines TRBV7-9 with TRBJ2-2; no firm D call. The CDR3 has 11 residues. Looked up from germline, CDR1 is SEHNR and CDR2 is FQNEAQ (reference sequence). Trimming stripped 5 bases from V and 9 bases from J, with 7 bases between. CDR3 sequence: CASSVERELFF. CDR3 DNA: TGTGCCAGCAGCGTTGAGCGGGAGCTGTTTTTT.

This chain links TRBV29-1 with TRBJ1-2; a weak D match, TRBD1 (6 bases). V dropped 2 bases and J dropped 3 bases, with 19 bases sitting between them. CDR1 SQVTM and CDR2 ANQGSEA come from the germline V gene. The CDR3 is made up of 16 amino acids. CDR3: CSVEWLQGPLDYGYTF. CDR3 nucleotide sequence: TGCAGCGTTGAATGGCTACAGGGTCCCTTGGACTATGGCTACACCTTC. Complete variable domain (other parts from reference TRBV29-1 and TRBJ1-2): SAVISQKPSRDICQRGTSLTIQCQVDSQVTMMFWYRQQPGQSLTLIATANQGSEATYESGFVIDKFPISRPNLTFSTLTVSNMSPEDSSIYLCSVEWLQGPLDYGYTFGSGTRLTVV.

This clonotype was observed a few times. The chain combines TRBV9 with TRBJ2-7, with D perhaps TRBD2 (6 bases). This CDR3 has 15 residues. With 0 bases removed from V and 0 bases from J, the gap between germline ends came to 10 bases. Germline loops: CDR1 SGDLS, CDR2 YYNGEE. CDR3 in DNA: TGTGCCAGCAGCGTAGGATTAGCGGCCTCCTACGAGCAGTACTTC. Translated: CASSVGLAASYEQYF.

There are a few counts of this clonotype. The rearrangement joins TRBV4-1 to TRBJ2-5, with 9 positions matching TRBD1. Germline V gives CDR1 MGHRA, CDR2 YSYEKL. The CDR3 consists of 18 residues. With V trimmed by 0 bases and J by 1 base, 9 bases remained unmatched. The CDR3 sequence is CASSQDPGQGTFQETQYF. The CDR3 DNA reads TGCGCCAGCAGCCAAGATCCCGGACAGGGGACCTTCCAAGAGACCCAGTACTTC.

Concerning this clonotype: Since a much larger clone is just one base distant, this may be a read error. Here the CDR3 DNA reads TGTGCCAGCGGAGCCACATGGGACAGCCATGAAGCTTTCTTT. It codes for CASGATWDSHEAFF. The chain combines TRBV25-1 with TRBJ1-1; 7 nucleotides line up with TRBD1. The germline V gene encodes CDR1 MGHDK and CDR2 SYGVNS. V dropped 8 bases and J dropped 7; count of bases not matched to a gene: 13. The length of the CDR3 is 14 residues. Full variable domain (rest looked up from reference TRBV25-1 and TRBJ1-1): EADIYQTPRYLVIGTGKKITLECSQTMGHDKMYWYQQDPGMELHLIHYSYGVNSTEKGDLSSESTVSRIRTEHFPLTLESARPSHTSQYLCASGATWDSHEAFFGQGTRLTVV.

This clonotype was picked up one time. The chain has TRBV5-6 and TRBJ2-1; D might be TRBD2 (5 bases). Trimming took off 6 bases at V and 7 bases at J, with 17 bases between the two ends. The germline CDR1 and CDR2 sequences are SGHDT and YYEEEE. The CDR3 runs to 14 residues. CDR3 bases: TGTGCCAGCATCATGGGAGCGTTGGGGAATGAGCAGTTCTTC. This codes for CASIMGALGNEQFF. Drawing the rest from reference TRBV5-6 and TRBJ2-1, the complete variable domain is DAGVTQSPTHLIKTRGQQVTLRCSPKSGHDTVSWYQQALGQGPQFIFQYYEEEERQRGNFPDRFSGHQFPNYSSELNVNALLLGDSALYLCASIMGALGNEQFFGPGTRLTVL.

Many counts were recorded for this clonotype. The rearrangement joins TRBV27 to TRBJ1-1; D not resolved. In germline, CDR1 is MNHEY, CDR2 SMNVEV (reference sequence). CDR3 size: 13 residues. Trimming pared 3 bases from V and 3 bases from J, leaving 8 bases between. CDR3 sequence: CASSFSTYTEAFF. CDR3 in DNA: TGTGCCAGCAGTTTTTCCACTTACACTGAAGCTTTCTTT.

This clonotype was counted at least ten times. This chain uses TRBV7-9 with TRBJ2-7, with no clear D. Deletions cut 5 bases from V and 5 bases from J, with 13 bases between. Germline V gives CDR1 SEHNR, CDR2 FQNEAQ (reference sequence). CDR3 length: 13 residues. CDR3 sequence reads: CASSPLAAHEQYF. The CDR3 DNA reads as TGTGCCAGCAGCCCGCTGGCTGCGCACGAGCAGTACTTC.

The DNA of the CDR3 is TGTGCCAGTAGCGAAAACCCAGGAATAGACTACGAGCAGTACTTC. As protein: CASSENPGIDYEQYF. The V call is TRBV19, the J call TRBJ2-7; D gene uncertain. From germline, CDR1 is LNHDA and CDR2 SQIVND (reference sequence). The CDR3 sequence is 15 residues long. V lost 6 bases and J 3 bases, leaving 18 bases between the germline ends. Based on the CDR3 plus reference TRBV19 and TRBJ2-7, the full variable domain is DGGITQSPKYLFRKEGQNVTLSCEQNLNHDAMYWYRQDPGQGLRLIYYSQIVNDFQKGDIAEGYSVSREKKESFPLTVTSAQKNPTAFYLCASSENPGIDYEQYFGPGTRLTVT.

This clonotype was recorded a few times. The rearrangement uses TRBV7-6 and TRBJ2-3; D possibly corresponds to TRBD2 (6 bases). Germline loops: CDR1 SGHVS, CDR2 FNYEAQ. V lost 1 base, J lost 6 bases, and 20 bases lay in between. This CDR3 is built from 17 residues. CDR3 amino acids: CASSLDWSGALEDTQYF. The CDR3 nucleotides are TGTGCCAGCAGCTTAGATTGGTCGGGAGCGCTTGAGGATACGCAGTATTTT.

This chain connects TRBV18 to TRBJ1-5; D perhaps matches TRBD1 (6 bases). CDR3 length equals 14 residues. Germline CDR1 and CDR2: KGHSH and LQKENI. The germline V and J ends were trimmed by 1 base and 5 bases, with 9 bases remaining between them. The CDR3 protein is CASSPRQDHQPQHF. In DNA, the CDR3 is TGTGCCAGCTCACCACGACAGGACCATCAGCCCCAGCATTTT. Complete variable domain (other parts from reference TRBV18 and TRBJ1-5): NAGVMQNPRHLVRRRGQEARLRCSPMKGHSHVYWYRQLPEEGLKFMVYLQKENIIDESGMPKERFSAEFPKEGPSILRIQQVVRGDSAAYFCASSPRQDHQPQHFGDGTRLSIL.

This clonotype was recorded a few times. The chain joins TRBV20-1 to TRBJ2-1; D gene ambiguous. Trimming cost V 5 bases and J 7 bases, with 15 bases left between them. Germline loops: CDR1 DFQATT, CDR2 SNEGSKA (reference sequence). The CDR3 length is 13 residues. The CDR3 nucleotides are TGCAGTGCTCCAGGCTGGGATCTGAATGAGCAGTTCTTC. Amino acids: CSAPGWDLNEQFF.

This clonotype showed up many times. This chain joins TRBV5-1 and TRBJ2-7, with D possibly being TRBD1 (5 bases). CDR1 and CDR2 (germline): SGHRS, YFSETQ. The CDR3 has 15 residues. V dropped 1 base and J dropped 0 bases, with 11 bases sitting between them. This CDR3 reads CASSLSPDSSYEQYF. The DNA of the CDR3 is TGCGCCAGCAGCTTGTCGCCAGACAGCTCCTACGAGCAGTACTTC.

A word on this clonotype: The CDR3 does not close with the conserved phenylalanine or tryptophan, likely indicating a read error. Because the CDR3's place on the DNA is in doubt, the DNA is left out and the CDR3 is given as listed by TCRdb. The chain couples TRBV6-6 to TRBJ2-7; the listed D gene, TRBD2, was not tested against the DNA. The CDR3 sequence runs 13 residues, both termini included. Germline V lookup: CDR1 MNHNY, CDR2 SVGAGI (reference sequence). This CDR3 is CVSSPPPPADLFC.

This clonotype has a handful of counts. Germline and junction disagree at one end, which may indicate a read error. The chain couples TRBV15 to TRBJ2-1, with 10 bases aligning to TRBD1. The CDR3 contains 15 residues. The germline V gene has CDR1 LNHNV and CDR2 YYDKDF (reference sequence). In DNA form, the CDR3 reads TGTGCCGCCAGCATACGGGACAGGGGTTACAATGAGCAGTTCTTC. Protein: CAASIRDRGYNEQFF.

The chain has TRBV23-1 and TRBJ2-7; tentative D call: TRBD1 (6 bases). TRBV23-1 has ORF status, its function being uncertain. V was clipped by 0 bases and J by 6 bases, with 21 bases between them. The CDR3 extends over 17 amino acids. The CDR3 DNA is TGCGCCAGCAGTCAATCTAGTGGGGCCCCCAGGGGTTCCGAGCAGTACTTC. It translates to CASSQSSGAPRGSEQYF.

This clonotype was detected ten times or more. One end of the junction varies from germline; a read error may be responsible. The rearrangement joins TRBV5-3 to TRBJ2-7; 10 positions match TRBD1. TRBV5-3 falls under the ORF class, with uncertain function. The CDR3 has 14 amino acids. Here the CDR3 DNA reads TGTGCCAGCAGCTCCGGGACAGGGGTGTCCGAGCAGTACTTC. Its protein is CASSSGTGVSEQYF.

This clonotype was seen more than once but under ten times. The rearrangement joins TRBV27 to TRBJ1-5, with D perhaps TRBD1 (5 bases). The CDR3 totals 14 residues. Trimming removed 8 bases from V and 0 bases from J, with 11 bases in between. The germline V gene has CDR1 MNHEY and CDR2 SMNVEV (reference sequence). The CDR3 DNA is TGTGCCAGCGGGGGGGTATATAGCAATCAGCCCCAGCATTTT. Its translation: CASGGVYSNQPQHF.

This clonotype was seen repeatedly, ten times or more. The rearrangement links TRBV7-2 to TRBJ2-3; no definite D call. Germline V lookup: CDR1 SGHTA, CDR2 FQGNSA. The CDR3 is 17 residues long. Trimming shortened V by 1 base and J by 2 bases, and 16 bases separated the two germline ends. The CDR3 nucleotides read TGTGCCAGCAGCTTAGATCAAAAACCCGGGCTCACAGATACGCAGTATTTT. This translates into CASSLDQKPGLTDTQYF.

This clonotype was found a few times. Here the CDR3 DNA reads TGTGCCAGCAGCTTAGACGCGGGGGCGTCGCACGAGCAGTACTTC. It encodes CASSLDAGASHEQYF. The chain has TRBV7-6 and TRBJ2-7; TRBD2 might be the D (7 bases). V shed 1 base and J shed 5 bases, with 15 bases lying between them. CDR1 is SGHVS, CDR2 FNYEAQ, per germline. The CDR3 extends over 15 amino acids.

For this clonotype: A much larger clonotype is one base distant, so this may be a read error. The rearrangement links TRBV14 to TRBJ1-1, with D unclear. Germline CDR1 SGHDN, CDR2 FVKESK. The CDR3 extends over 15 amino acids. The CDR3 sequence: CAGSQARVLMTEAFF. In DNA, the CDR3 is TGTGCCGGCAGCCAAGCGCGGGTTCTGATGACTGAAGCTTTCTTT.

The CDR3 DNA follows: TGTGCCTGGAGTCGGCAAAACACCGGGGAGCTGTTTTTT. It codes for CAWSRQNTGELFF. The chain carries TRBV30 and TRBJ2-2, with D unclear. The CDR3 length is 13 residues. Germline values: CDR1 GTSNPN, CDR2 SVGIG (reference sequence). V was shortened by 2 bases and J by 2 bases, with 6 bases between the two germline ends.

The chain joins TRBV7-6 to TRBJ2-6; 8 nucleotides agree with TRBD1. V lost 5 bases, J lost 0 bases, and 6 bases stayed unmatched. Germline CDR1 reads SGHVS; CDR2 reads FNYEAQ. The CDR3 has 17 amino acids. The CDR3 sequence is CASSPTQGDSGANVLTF. The DNA of the CDR3 is TGTGCCAGCAGCCCGACACAGGGGGACTCTGGGGCCAACGTCCTGACTTTC.

Only a few counts were recorded for this clonotype. This sequence joins TRBV15 and TRBJ1-4; D call uncertain. The CDR3 is made up of 15 amino acids. Trimming pared 0 bases from V and 6 bases from J, leaving 11 bases between. Germline-derived CDR1 and CDR2 are LNHNV and YYDKDF (reference sequence). CDR3 loop: CATSRDLPTDEKLFF. CDR3 DNA: TGTGCCACCAGCAGAGATCTACCTACCGATGAAAAACTGTTTTTT.